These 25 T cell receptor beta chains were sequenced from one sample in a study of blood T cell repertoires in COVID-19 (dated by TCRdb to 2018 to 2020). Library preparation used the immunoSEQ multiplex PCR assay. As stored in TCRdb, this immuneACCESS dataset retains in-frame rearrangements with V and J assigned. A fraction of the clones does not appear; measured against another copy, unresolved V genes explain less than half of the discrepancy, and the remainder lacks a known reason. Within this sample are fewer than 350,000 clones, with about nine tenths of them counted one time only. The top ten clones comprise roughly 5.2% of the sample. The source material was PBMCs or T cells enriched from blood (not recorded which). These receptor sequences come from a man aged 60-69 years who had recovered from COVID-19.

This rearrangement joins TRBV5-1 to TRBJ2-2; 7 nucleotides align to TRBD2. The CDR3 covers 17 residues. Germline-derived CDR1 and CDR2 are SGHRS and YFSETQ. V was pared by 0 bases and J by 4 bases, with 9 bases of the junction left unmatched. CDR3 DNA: TGCGCCAGCAGCTTGGCCATGGGCGGGAGCGGCACCGGGGAGCTGTTTTTT. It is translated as CASSLAMGGSGTGELFF.

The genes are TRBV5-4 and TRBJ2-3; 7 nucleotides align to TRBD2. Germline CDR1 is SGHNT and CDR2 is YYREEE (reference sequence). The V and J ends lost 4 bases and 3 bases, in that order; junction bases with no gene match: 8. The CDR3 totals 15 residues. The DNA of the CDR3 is TGTGCCAGCAGCCCCCGAGGCGGGAGAACAGATACGCAGTATTTT. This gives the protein CASSPRGGRTDTQYF.

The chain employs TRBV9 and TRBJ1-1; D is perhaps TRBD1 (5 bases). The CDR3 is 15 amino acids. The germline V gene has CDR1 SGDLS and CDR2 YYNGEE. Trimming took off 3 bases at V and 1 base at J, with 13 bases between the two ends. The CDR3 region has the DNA TGTGCCAGCAGCGCCAGGGTGGCACCGAACACTGAAGCTTTCTTT. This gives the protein CASSARVAPNTEAFF. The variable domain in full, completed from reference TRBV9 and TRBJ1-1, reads DSGVTQTPKHLITATGQRVTLRCSPRSGDLSVYWYQQSLDQGLQFLIQYYNGEERAKGNILERFSAQQFPDLHSELNLSSLELGDSALYFCASSARVAPNTEAFFGQGTRLTVV.

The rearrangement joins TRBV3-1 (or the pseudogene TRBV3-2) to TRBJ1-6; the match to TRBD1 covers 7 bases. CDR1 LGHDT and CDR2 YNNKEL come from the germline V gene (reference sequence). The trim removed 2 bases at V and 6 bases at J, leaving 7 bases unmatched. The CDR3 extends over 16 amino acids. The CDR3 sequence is CASSQRPTGTNSPLHF. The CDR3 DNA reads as TGTGCCAGCAGCCAACGACCGACAGGGACTAATTCACCCCTCCACTTT.

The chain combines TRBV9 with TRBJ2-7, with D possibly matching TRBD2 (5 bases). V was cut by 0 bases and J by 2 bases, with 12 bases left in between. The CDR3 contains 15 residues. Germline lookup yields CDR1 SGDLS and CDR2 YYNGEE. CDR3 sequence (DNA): TGTGCCAGCAGCGTAGCACACGGGGAAACCTACGAGCAGTACTTC. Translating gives CASSVAHGETYEQYF.

The CDR3 is CASSQVWSGNEQFF. The CDR3 coding sequence is TGTGCCAGCAGCCAAGTCTGGAGTGGAAATGAGCAGTTCTTC. The chain links TRBV3-1 (or the pseudogene TRBV3-2) to TRBJ2-1; D uncertain. V lost 1 base to trimming and J lost 7 bases, with 11 bases between them. CDR1 LGHDT and CDR2 YNNKEL come from the germline V gene (reference sequence). The CDR3 is 14 residues long.

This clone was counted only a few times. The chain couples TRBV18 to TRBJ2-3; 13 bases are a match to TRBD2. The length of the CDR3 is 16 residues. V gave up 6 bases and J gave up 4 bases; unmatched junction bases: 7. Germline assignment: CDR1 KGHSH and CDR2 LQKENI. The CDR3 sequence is CASSRTSGSRSDTQYF. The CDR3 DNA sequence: TGTGCCAGCTCGCGGACTAGCGGGAGTAGGTCAGATACGCAGTATTTT.

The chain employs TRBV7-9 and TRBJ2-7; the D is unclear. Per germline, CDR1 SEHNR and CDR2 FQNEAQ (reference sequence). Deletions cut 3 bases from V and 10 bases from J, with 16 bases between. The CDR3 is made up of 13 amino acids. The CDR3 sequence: CASSFSSGPAQYF. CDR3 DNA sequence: TGTGCCAGCAGCTTCTCCTCCGGTCCCGCACAGTACTTC.

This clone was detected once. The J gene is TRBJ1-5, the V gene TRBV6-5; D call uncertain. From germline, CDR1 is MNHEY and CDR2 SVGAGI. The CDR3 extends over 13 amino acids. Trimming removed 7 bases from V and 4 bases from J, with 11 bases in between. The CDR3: CASTSKLNQPQHF. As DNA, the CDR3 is TGTGCCAGCACCTCGAAGCTGAATCAGCCCCAGCATTTT.

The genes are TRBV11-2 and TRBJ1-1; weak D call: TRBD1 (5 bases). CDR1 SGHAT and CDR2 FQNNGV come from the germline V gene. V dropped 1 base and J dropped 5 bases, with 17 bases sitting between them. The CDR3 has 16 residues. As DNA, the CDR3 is TGTGCCAGCAGCTTAGGCCTTTCCAGGGTGGGGACTGAAGCTTTCTTT. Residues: CASSLGLSRVGTEAFF.

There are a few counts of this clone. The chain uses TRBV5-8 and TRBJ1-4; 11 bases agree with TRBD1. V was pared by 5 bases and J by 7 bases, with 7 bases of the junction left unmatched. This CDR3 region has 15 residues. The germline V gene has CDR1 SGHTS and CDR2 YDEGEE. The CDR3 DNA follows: TGTGCCAGCAGTCGGACAGGGGGCTTAAGTGAAAAACTGTTTTTT. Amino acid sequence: CASSRTGGLSEKLFF.

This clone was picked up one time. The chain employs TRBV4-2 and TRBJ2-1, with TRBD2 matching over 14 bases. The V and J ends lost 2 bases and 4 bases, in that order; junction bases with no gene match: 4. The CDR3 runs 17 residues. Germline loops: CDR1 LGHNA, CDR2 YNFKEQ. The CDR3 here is CASSQTGTSGSYNEQFF. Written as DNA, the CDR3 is TGTGCCAGCAGCCAAACCGGGACTAGCGGGAGTTACAATGAGCAGTTCTTC.

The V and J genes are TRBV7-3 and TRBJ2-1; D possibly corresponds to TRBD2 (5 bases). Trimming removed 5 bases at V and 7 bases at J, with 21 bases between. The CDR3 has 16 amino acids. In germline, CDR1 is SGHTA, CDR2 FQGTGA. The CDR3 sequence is CASSPTRTGRFNEQFF. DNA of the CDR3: TGTGCCAGCAGCCCTACTAGAACGGGGAGATTTAATGAGCAGTTCTTC.

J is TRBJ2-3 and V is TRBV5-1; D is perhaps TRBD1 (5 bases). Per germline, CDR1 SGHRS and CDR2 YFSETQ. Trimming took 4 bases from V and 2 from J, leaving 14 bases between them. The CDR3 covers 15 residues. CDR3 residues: CASSPGAVTTDTQYF. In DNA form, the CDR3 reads TGCGCCAGCAGCCCTGGGGCGGTTACCACAGATACGCAGTATTTT.

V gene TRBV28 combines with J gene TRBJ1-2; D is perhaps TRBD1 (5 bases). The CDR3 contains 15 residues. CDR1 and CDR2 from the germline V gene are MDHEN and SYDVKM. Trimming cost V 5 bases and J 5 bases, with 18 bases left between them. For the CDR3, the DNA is TGTGCCAGCAGTCTAGGACAAGGGAACTGGTATGGCTACACCTTC. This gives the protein CASSLGQGNWYGYTF.

CDR3 DNA: TGTGCCATCAGTGAAGGTCGACAGGGGGCGGGCTATGGCTACACCTTC. Translating it yields CAISEGRQGAGYGYTF. This rearrangement joins TRBV10-3 to TRBJ1-2; 10 bases agree with TRBD1. Germline-derived CDR1 and CDR2 are ENHRY and SYGVKD. Unmatched junction bases numbered 8, after V lost 3 bases and J lost 4 bases. The CDR3 is 16 residues long.

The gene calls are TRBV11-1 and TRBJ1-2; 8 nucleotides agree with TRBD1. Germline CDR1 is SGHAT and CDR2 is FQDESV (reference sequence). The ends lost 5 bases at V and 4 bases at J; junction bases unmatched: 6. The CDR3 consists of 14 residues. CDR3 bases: TGTGCCAGCAGCCTGGACAGGGCCGGCTATGGCTACACCTTC. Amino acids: CASSLDRAGYGYTF.

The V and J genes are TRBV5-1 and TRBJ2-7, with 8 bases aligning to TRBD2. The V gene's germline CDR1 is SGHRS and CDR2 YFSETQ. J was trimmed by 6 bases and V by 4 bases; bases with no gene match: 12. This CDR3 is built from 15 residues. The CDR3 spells CASSPQAPGGREQYF. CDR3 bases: TGCGCCAGCAGCCCACAGGCCCCGGGAGGGCGCGAGCAGTACTTC.

CDR3 loop: CASSYVADTYEQYF. The CDR3 DNA follows: TGTGCCAGCAGTTACGTAGCGGATACCTACGAGCAGTACTTC. This chain connects TRBV6-5 to TRBJ2-7; D possibly corresponds to TRBD2 (6 bases). CDR3 length equals 14 residues. The V and J ends lost 2 bases and 2 bases respectively, with 10 bases between them. CDR1 MNHEY and CDR2 SVGAGI come from the germline V gene.

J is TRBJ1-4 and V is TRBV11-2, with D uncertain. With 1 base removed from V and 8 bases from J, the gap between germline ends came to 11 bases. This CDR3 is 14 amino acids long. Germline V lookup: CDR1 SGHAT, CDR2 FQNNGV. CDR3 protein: CASSLAAGPEKLFF. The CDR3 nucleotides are TGTGCCAGCAGCTTAGCGGCAGGTCCCGAAAAACTGTTTTTT.

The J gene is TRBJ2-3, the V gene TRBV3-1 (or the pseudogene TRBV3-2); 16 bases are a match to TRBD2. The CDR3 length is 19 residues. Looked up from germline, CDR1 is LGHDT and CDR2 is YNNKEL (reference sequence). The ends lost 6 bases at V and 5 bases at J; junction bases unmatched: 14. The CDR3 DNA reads TGTGCCAGCAGACCCTCCCGGGGACTAGCGGGAGGGACTTTAGATACGCAGTATTTT. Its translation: CASRPSRGLAGGTLDTQYF.

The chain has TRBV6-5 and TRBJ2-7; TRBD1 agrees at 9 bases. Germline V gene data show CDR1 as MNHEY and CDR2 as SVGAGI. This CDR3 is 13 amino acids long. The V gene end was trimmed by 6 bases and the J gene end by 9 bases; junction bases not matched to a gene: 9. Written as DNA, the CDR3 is TGTGCCAGCAGGGGGACAGGGACGCGGGGGCAGTACTTC. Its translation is CASRGTGTRGQYF.

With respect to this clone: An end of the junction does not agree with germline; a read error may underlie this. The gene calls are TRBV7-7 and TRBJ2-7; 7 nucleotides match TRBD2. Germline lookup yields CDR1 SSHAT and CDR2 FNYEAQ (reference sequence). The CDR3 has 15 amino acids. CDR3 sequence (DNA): TGTGCTAGCAGCTTAGGACTAGGGGAAGCCTACGAGCAGTACTTC. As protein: CASSLGLGEAYEQYF.

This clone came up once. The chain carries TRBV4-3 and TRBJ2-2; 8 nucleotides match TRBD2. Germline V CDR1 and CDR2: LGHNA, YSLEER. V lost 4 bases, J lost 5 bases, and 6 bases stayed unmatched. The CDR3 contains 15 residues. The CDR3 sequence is CASSPYLAGTGELFF. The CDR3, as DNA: TGCGCCAGCAGCCCGTACCTAGCGGGTACCGGGGAGCTGTTTTTT.

CDR3 sequence reads: CASSQDRASDTQYF. CDR3 nucleotide sequence: TGTGCCAGCAGCCAAGACAGGGCCTCAGATACGCAGTATTTT. The chain combines TRBV7-3 with TRBJ2-3, with 7 nucleotides matching TRBD1. The CDR3 loop spans 14 amino acids. CDR1 and CDR2 from the germline V gene are SGHTA and FQGTGA. Trimming at V came to 5 bases and at J to 4 bases, leaving 6 bases not matched to a gene.